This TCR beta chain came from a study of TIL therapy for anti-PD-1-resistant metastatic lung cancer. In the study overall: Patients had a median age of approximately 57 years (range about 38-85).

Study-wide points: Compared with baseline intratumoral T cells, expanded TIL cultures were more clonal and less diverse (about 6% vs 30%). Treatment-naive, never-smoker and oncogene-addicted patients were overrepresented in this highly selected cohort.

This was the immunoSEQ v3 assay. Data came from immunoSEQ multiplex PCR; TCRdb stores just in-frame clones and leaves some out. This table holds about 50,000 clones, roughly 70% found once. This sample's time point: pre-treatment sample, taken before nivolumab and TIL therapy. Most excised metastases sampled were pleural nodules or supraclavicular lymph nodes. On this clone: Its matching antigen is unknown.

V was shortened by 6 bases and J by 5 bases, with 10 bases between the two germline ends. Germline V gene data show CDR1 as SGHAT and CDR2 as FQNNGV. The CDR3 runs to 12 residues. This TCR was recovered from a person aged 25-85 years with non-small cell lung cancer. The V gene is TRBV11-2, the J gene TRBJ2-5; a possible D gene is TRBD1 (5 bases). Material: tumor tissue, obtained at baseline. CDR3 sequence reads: CASRPGPETQYF. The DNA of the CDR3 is TGTGCCAGCAGGCCAGGGCCGGAGACCCAGTACTTC.